Below, 14 T cell receptor beta chains from the same sample are listed, as sequenced in a study of CD8 T cells in ankylosing spondylitis. General observations from the study: One TCR beta motif, made up of roughly 8 highly homologous variants, appeared characteristic of ankylosing spondylitis blood.

TCRdb passed the 5' RACE reads through MiXCR, listing each CDR3 protein once. The repertoire includes 750,000 to 850,000 distinct CDR3 sequences, approximately 12% of them detected once, and about 0.5% sits in the top ten. These TCRs' antigens remain unknown. Sequencing was carried out using blood, either unsorted or a sorted T cell fraction (not recorded which). All receptors derive from a male donor with ankylosing spondylitis.

The chain is built from TRBV21-1 and TRBJ1-1; the tabulated D call, TRBD1, remains unverified against the DNA. TRBV21-1 is termed a pseudogene. The CDR3 length is 18 residues. CDR3 DNA: TGTGCCAGCAGCCAACGTCAGGGACAGGGGGTAATGCACACTGAAGCTTTCTTT. Amino acids: CASSQRQGQGVMHTEAFF.

This clonotype was seen many times. The V call is TRBV7-8, the J call TRBJ2-7; 8 bases align to TRBD2. From germline, CDR1 is SGHVS and CDR2 FQNEAQ. The V segment lost 6 bases and the J segment 6 bases; nucleotides outside the gene matches: 7. The CDR3 has 13 residues. CDR3 DNA: TGTGCCAGCAGTTCCGTAGCGGGACGCGAGCAGTACTTC. Translation: CASSSVAGREQYF. The variable domain in full, completed from reference TRBV7-8 and TRBJ2-7, reads GAGVSQSPRYKVAKRGQDVALRCDPISGHVSLFWYQQALGQGPEFLTYFQNEAQLDKSGLPSDRFFAERPEGSVSTLKIQRTQQEDSAVYLCASSSVAGREQYFGPGTRLTVT.

V usage is TRBV3-1 and J usage is TRBJ2-1, with D possibly being TRBD2 (5 bases). V lost 2 bases and J lost 5, with 16 bases in between. Germline-derived CDR1 and CDR2 are LGHDT and YNNKEL (reference sequence). The CDR3 covers 16 residues. CDR3 sequence: CASSQYYSLRDNEQFF. The CDR3, as DNA: TGTGCCAGCAGCCAATACTATAGCCTGAGGGACAATGAGCAGTTCTTC.

Concerning this clonotype itself: The junction differs from germline at one of its ends, possibly a read error. In DNA form, the CDR3 reads TGTGCCTGGAGTGCTGTACTGGGGACACGGAGGTTGGAGACCCAGTATTTC. Protein product: CAWSAVLGTRRLETQYF. This chain joins TRBV30 and TRBJ2-5; D is perhaps TRBD1 (6 bases). Germline V gives CDR1 GTSNPN, CDR2 SVGIG (reference sequence). The CDR3 is made up of 17 amino acids. Full variable domain (rest looked up from reference TRBV30 and TRBJ2-5): SQTIHQWPATLVQPVGSPLSLECTVEGTSNPNLYWYRQAAGRGLQLLFYSVGIGQISSEVPQNLSASRPQDRQFILSSKKLLLSDSGFYLCAWSAVLGTRRLETQYFGPGTRLLVL.

This sequence joins TRBV9 and TRBJ1-6; no firm D call. CDR1 is SGDLS, CDR2 YYNGEE, per germline. This CDR3 is 15 amino acids long. Trimming stripped 0 bases from V and 8 bases from J, with 12 bases between. The CDR3 spells CASSVAAGIHSPLHF. DNA of the CDR3: TGTGCCAGCAGCGTAGCTGCGGGGATTCATTCACCCCTCCACTTT.

This chain's CDR3 is CASSQGLASAYEQYF. CDR3 bases: TGTGCCAGCAGCCAAGGACTAGCATCTGCCTACGAGCAGTACTTC. V is TRBV3-1 and J is TRBJ2-7; 7 nucleotides match TRBD2. The V segment lost 1 base and the J segment 2 bases; nucleotides outside the gene matches: 5. CDR3 length: 15 amino acids. The germline V gene encodes CDR1 LGHDT and CDR2 YNNKEL (reference sequence).

The rearrangement links TRBV7-2 to TRBJ1-1, with D possibly matching TRBD1 (6 bases). Germline V gene data show CDR1 as SGHTA and CDR2 as FQGNSA. Trimming shortened V by 3 bases and J by 1 base, and 15 bases separated the two germline ends. The CDR3 totals 16 residues. CDR3 sequence: CASSFRGGAWNTEAFF. As DNA, the CDR3 is TGTGCCAGCAGCTTCCGGGGGGGGGCGTGGAACACTGAAGCTTTCTTT.

This clonotype appeared a few times. This chain uses TRBV6-1 with TRBJ2-1, with TRBD2 matching 14 bases. Trimming removed 7 bases from V and 0 bases from J; junction bases left unmatched: 2. The CDR3 extends over 16 amino acids. The germline V gene has CDR1 MNHNS and CDR2 SASEGT. The CDR3 DNA reads TGTGCCAGCATTGGGACTAGCGGGAGCTCCTACAATGAGCAGTTCTTC. This encodes CASIGTSGSSYNEQFF.

This clonotype was found a few times. The rearrangement links TRBV20-1 to TRBJ2-7; 7 bases line up with TRBD2. CDR1 DFQATT and CDR2 SNEGSKA come from the germline V gene (reference sequence). The length of the CDR3 is 13 residues. V gave up 5 bases and J gave up 4 bases; unmatched junction bases: 8. The CDR3 DNA reads TGCAGTGCTCCGAGGCGGGAGCGGTACGAGCAGTACTTC. Its translation: CSAPRRERYEQYF.

At least ten counts were recorded for this clonotype. J is TRBJ1-2 and V is TRBV5-1; D gene unclear. Germline V gives CDR1 SGHRS, CDR2 YFSETQ. Trimming cost V 0 bases and J 0 bases, with 6 bases left between them. The CDR3 length is 14 residues. CDR3 amino acids: CASSLESSNYGYTF. For the CDR3, the DNA is TGCGCCAGCAGCTTGGAGAGCTCTAACTATGGCTACACCTTC.

This clonotype was recorded many times. This rearrangement joins TRBV29-1 to TRBJ2-1; 10 bases are shared with TRBD2. The CDR3 covers 14 residues. Germline V gene lookup returns CDR1 SQVTM and CDR2 ANQGSEA. J lost 5 bases, V lost 6 bases, and 7 bases had no gene match. The CDR3 protein is CSVTSLAGHNEQFF. CDR3 nucleotide sequence: TGCAGCGTGACCTCACTAGCGGGACACAATGAGCAGTTCTTC.

DNA for the CDR3: TGTGCCAGCAGCGAGGGCCAGTATGGCTACACCTTC. This codes for CASSEGQYGYTF. The V and J genes are TRBV11-2 and TRBJ1-2; D is unresolved. The CDR3 is made up of 12 amino acids. The V gene lost 5 bases and the J gene lost 5 bases, with 9 bases spanning the gap. From germline, CDR1 is SGHAT and CDR2 FQNNGV.

The sample holds a few counts of this clonotype. This chain uses TRBV4-3 with TRBJ2-1; possible D gene TRBD1, 6 bases. CDR3 size: 13 residues. Per germline, CDR1 LGHNA and CDR2 YSLEER. Trimming took off 0 bases at V and 8 bases at J, with 8 bases between the two ends. CDR3 loop: CASSQESGDEQFF. The CDR3 nucleotides are TGCGCCAGCAGCCAAGAGTCAGGGGATGAGCAGTTCTTC.

This clonotype came up once. The V gene is TRBV9, the J gene TRBJ2-1, with 9 bases aligning to TRBD2. Germline V gives CDR1 SGDLS, CDR2 YYNGEE. The trim removed 0 bases at V and 7 bases at J, leaving 8 bases unmatched. The CDR3 sequence is 16 residues long. Here the CDR3 reads CASSVAPAGGMNEQFF. CDR3 sequence (DNA): TGTGCCAGCAGCGTAGCCCCCGCGGGGGGGATGAATGAGCAGTTCTTC.